The 30 T cell receptor beta chains given below trace back to one sample, sequenced in a study of T cell repertoires in cytomegalovirus infection (dated by TCRdb to between 2018 and 2021). These TCRs are of unknown antigen specificity. This specimen's treatment or condition label, per the study, means: in vitro stimulation with specific CMV peptide epitopes to enrich CMV-specific T cells. Sequencing relied on an Illumina HiSeq 1500. Through fastp at Q25 and MiXCR, TCRdb rebuilt clones from the public reads, retaining in-frame beta chains. Rows matching on CDR3 protein sequence are summarized as one entry with the most common DNA and genes. The table for this sample lists under 200,000 distinct CDR3 sequences; roughly a fifth of them were counted only once. 25% of the sample lies in the top ten. The specimen comprised CD8+ T cells from cultured PBMCs, sampled from culture after CMV antigen stimulation. These receptors came from a human donor in good health (CMV status not recorded). Some clones in this sample may be carry-over from other donors' samples.

V usage is TRBV11-2 and J usage is TRBJ2-3; TRBD2 agrees at 9 bases. The CDR3 extends over 15 amino acids. V lost 4 bases to trimming and J lost 1 base; unmatched junction nucleotides: 3. CDR1 and CDR2 (germline): SGHAT, FQNNGV. The DNA of the CDR3 is TGTGCCAGCAGCTCATGGACTAGCGGCACAGATACGCAGTATTTT. Translated: CASSSWTSGTDTQYF.

The sample holds a few counts of this clonotype. The chain has TRBV7-9 and TRBJ2-7; 9 nucleotides match TRBD1. CDR3 size: 15 residues. Unmatched junction bases numbered 11, after V lost 5 bases and J lost 6 bases. Germline CDR1 reads SEHNR; CDR2 reads FQNEAQ (reference sequence). The CDR3 spells CASSPLGQGLVEQYF. The CDR3 DNA follows: TGTGCCAGCAGCCCCTTGGGACAGGGTTTGGTCGAGCAGTACTTC.

J is TRBJ2-1 and V is TRBV27; D is ambiguous. Per germline, CDR1 MNHEY and CDR2 SMNVEV (reference sequence). With 0 bases removed from V and 3 bases from J, the gap between germline ends came to 9 bases. This CDR3 spans 15 amino acids. The CDR3 protein is CASSLSNSLYNEQFF. The CDR3 nucleotides are TGTGCCAGCAGTTTATCGAACAGCCTCTACAATGAGCAGTTCTTC.

Only a few counts were recorded for this clonotype. The chain recombines TRBV13 with TRBJ1-2; D gene unclear. The CDR3 is made up of 11 amino acids. Trimming took off 2 bases at V and 6 bases at J, with 4 bases between the two ends. The germline CDR1 and CDR2 sequences are PRHDT and FYEKMQ (reference sequence). This CDR3 is CASSLPDGYTF. The DNA for the CDR3 is TGTGCCAGCAGCTTACCCGATGGCTACACCTTC.

V is TRBV2 and J is TRBJ1-5; D not certain. The V gene lost 3 bases and the J gene lost 3 bases, with 12 bases spanning the gap. Germline CDR1 and CDR2: SNHLY and FYNNEI. There are 15 residues in the CDR3. The DNA of the CDR3 is TGTGCCAGCAGTGACTGGTGGCAGATCAATCAGCCCCAGCATTTT. It is translated as CASSDWWQINQPQHF.

This clonotype was seen a few times. The rearrangement links TRBV7-9 to TRBJ1-2; D not certain. Germline loops: CDR1 SEHNR, CDR2 FQNEAQ (reference sequence). The CDR3 has 15 residues. The germline V and J ends were trimmed by 6 bases and 2 bases, with 16 bases remaining between them. The CDR3 loop is CASSPAGEVNYGYTF. The CDR3 DNA is TGTGCCAGCAGTCCGGCCGGGGAGGTGAACTATGGCTACACCTTC.

This clonotype was seen only a few times. This chain links TRBV10-3 with TRBJ1-1, with D unclear. Germline CDR1 reads ENHRY; CDR2 reads SYGVKD. The length of the CDR3 is 14 residues. With 0 bases removed from V and 0 bases from J, the gap between germline ends came to 5 bases. CDR3 bases: TGTGCCATCAGTGAGTCGGAGGTGAACACTGAAGCTTTCTTT. Residues: CAISESEVNTEAFF.

A word on this clonotype: One junction end does not reproduce the germline sequence, and a read error may be involved. The chain joins TRBV7-6 to TRBJ2-2; 8 bases line up with TRBD2. Germline assignment: CDR1 SGHVS and CDR2 FNYEAQ. CDR3 size: 14 residues. CDR3 region: CASSPGGGPRELFF. In DNA form, the CDR3 reads TGTGCTAGCAGCCCCGGGGGGGGGCCGAGGGAGCTGTTTTTT.

The chain joins TRBV27 to TRBJ1-1; the D gene is possibly TRBD1 (5 bases). Trimming cost V 2 bases and J 4 bases, with 11 bases left between them. The V gene's germline CDR1 is MNHEY and CDR2 SMNVEV (reference sequence). The CDR3 has 14 amino acids. The CDR3 DNA reads as TGTGCCAGCAGTTTAGGGGGAGGGTTCACTGAAGCTTTCTTT. It is translated as CASSLGGGFTEAFF.

The chain couples TRBV27 to TRBJ2-1; D tentatively fits TRBD1 or TRBD2 (5 bases each). The ends were cut back, 4 bases at V and 5 bases at J, with 12 bases in the middle. Germline assignment: CDR1 MNHEY and CDR2 SMNVEV (reference sequence). The CDR3 runs to 14 residues. The CDR3 loop reads CASSWGRRDNEQFF. The CDR3 DNA follows: TGTGCCAGCAGTTGGGGACGGCGGGACAATGAGCAGTTCTTC.

The rearrangement joins TRBV5-1 to TRBJ2-1, with 7 bases aligning to TRBD1. From germline, CDR1 is SGHRS and CDR2 YFSETQ. J was trimmed by 8 bases and V by 2 bases; bases with no gene match: 1. The CDR3 spans 12 residues. The CDR3 DNA reads TGCGCCAGCAGCTTAGGACAGGATGAGCAGTTCTTC. This sequence encodes CASSLGQDEQFF.

This clonotype appeared a few times. The genes are TRBV7-9 and TRBJ1-2; D is undetermined. The CDR3 loop spans 15 amino acids. The V gene's germline CDR1 is SEHNR and CDR2 FQNEAQ (reference sequence). Trimming cost V 2 bases and J 4 bases, with 14 bases left between them. DNA of the CDR3: TGTGCCAGCAGCTTACCCGGGATTGAGGCCTATGGCTACACCTTC. Amino acids: CASSLPGIEAYGYTF.

The chain employs TRBV27 and TRBJ2-3; 8 positions match TRBD1. The germline gives CDR1 MNHEY, CDR2 SMNVEV (reference sequence). V lost 10 bases to trimming and J lost 5 bases; unmatched junction nucleotides: 5. CDR3 size: 12 residues. The CDR3 nucleotides read TGTGCCATCAGGGGGCATGGAGATACGCAGTATTTT. Its translation: CAIRGHGDTQYF.

This clonotype was counted a single time. This chain uses TRBV6-4 with TRBJ2-1; 10 nucleotides line up with TRBD1. CDR3 length equals 17 residues. J lost 1 base, V lost 7 bases, and 10 bases had no gene match. Germline V CDR1 and CDR2: MRHNA, SNTAGT. The CDR3 region is CASTQTGGRYSYNEQFF. Here the CDR3 DNA reads TGTGCCAGCACACAGACAGGGGGCCGGTATTCCTACAATGAGCAGTTCTTC.

This clonotype was counted between two and nine times. This chain joins TRBV7-2 and TRBJ2-3; no firm D call. The CDR3 covers 15 residues. Germline values: CDR1 SGHTA, CDR2 FQGNSA. V shed 2 bases and J shed 4 bases, with 13 bases lying between them. In DNA form, the CDR3 reads TGTGCCAGCAGCTTAACCGCCGTAAGGGCAGATACGCAGTATTTT. It yields the protein CASSLTAVRADTQYF.

This sequence joins TRBV27 and TRBJ2-7; no reliable D call. Trimming pared 4 bases from V and 0 bases from J, leaving 7 bases between. The CDR3 covers 13 residues. Germline-derived CDR1 and CDR2 are MNHEY and SMNVEV (reference sequence). The CDR3 region is CASSSRPSYEQYF. In DNA, the CDR3 is TGTGCCAGCAGTTCCAGGCCCTCCTACGAGCAGTACTTC.

The genes are TRBV7-6 and TRBJ1-1; D not resolved. Trimming shortened V by 5 bases and J by 5 bases, and 15 bases separated the two germline ends. CDR1 SGHVS and CDR2 FNYEAQ come from the germline V gene. This CDR3 has 14 amino acids. Here the CDR3 reads CASSRVGSGTEAFF. Here the CDR3 DNA reads TGTGCCAGCAGCCGGGTCGGGTCTGGAACTGAAGCTTTCTTT.

This clonotype was found a few times. The V call is TRBV7-2, the J call TRBJ2-7, with 9 bases aligning to TRBD1. Germline assignment: CDR1 SGHTA and CDR2 FQGNSA. This CDR3 region has 17 residues. The trim removed 2 bases at V and 3 bases at J, leaving 11 bases unmatched. CDR3 residues: CASSLKFVLGQGYEQYF. DNA for the CDR3: TGTGCCAGCAGCTTAAAATTCGTGTTGGGACAGGGCTACGAGCAGTACTTC.

The chain is built from TRBV7-2 and TRBJ2-7; 9 bases fit TRBD1. Germline CDR1 SGHTA, CDR2 FQGNSA. CDR3 length: 14 residues. The ends lost 6 bases at V and 2 bases at J; junction bases unmatched: 5. In DNA form, the CDR3 reads TGTGCCAGCAGACGTCGACAGGGGGCCTACGAGCAGTACTTC. Its protein product is CASRRRQGAYEQYF.

The V gene is TRBV3-1, the J gene TRBJ2-5; maybe TRBD2 (7 bases). The germline V gene encodes CDR1 LGHDT and CDR2 YNNKEL (reference sequence). CDR3 length: 15 residues. Trimming shortened V by 4 bases and J by 1 base, and 13 bases separated the two germline ends. CDR3 sequence: CASSPLRGLQETQYF. For the CDR3, the DNA is TGTGCCAGCAGCCCCCTGCGGGGGCTCCAAGAGACCCAGTACTTC.

In its sample, this clonotype was seen once. The genes are TRBV6-2 or TRBV6-3 and TRBJ2-1; TRBD2 agrees at 9 bases. The CDR3 contains 15 residues. The germline gives CDR1 MNHEY, CDR2 SVGEGT. V shed 4 bases, J shed 2 bases, and the junction held 3 bases outside the gene matches. The CDR3 DNA follows: TGTGCCAGCAGTTTAGCGGGGGTGGCCTACAATGAGCAGTTCTTC. This encodes CASSLAGVAYNEQFF.

The CDR3 spells CASSQNQGGNQPQHF. CDR3 coding DNA: TGCGCCAGCAGCCAAAACCAGGGTGGCAATCAGCCCCAGCATTTT. The chain combines TRBV4-3 with TRBJ1-5; possibly TRBD1 for D (5 bases). Trimming left V 2 bases short and J 2 bases short, with 10 bases between. CDR3 length equals 15 residues. CDR1 is LGHNA, CDR2 YSLEER, per germline.

This clonotype was counted a few times. The chain carries TRBV27 and TRBJ1-5; D might be TRBD1 (5 bases). This CDR3 region has 14 residues. The V gene lost 2 bases and the J gene lost 7 bases, with 12 bases spanning the gap. Germline V CDR1 and CDR2: MNHEY, SMNVEV (reference sequence). Here the CDR3 DNA reads TGTGCCAGCAGTTTAGGAGGGACGGGCCAGCCCCAGCATTTT. Protein: CASSLGGTGQPQHF.

The chain combines TRBV7-3 with TRBJ1-2; D perhaps matches TRBD1 (5 bases). The V and J ends lost 1 base and 5 bases respectively, with 11 bases between them. The CDR3 extends over 14 amino acids. Germline V lookup: CDR1 SGHTA, CDR2 FQGTGA. The CDR3 DNA sequence: TGTGCCAGCAGCTTAAATCCGGGGGGATATGGCTACACCTTC. Its translation: CASSLNPGGYGYTF.

The V gene is TRBV7-9, the J gene TRBJ2-1; D possibly uses TRBD1 or TRBD2 (5 bases each). The CDR3 has 15 amino acids. V lost 5 bases, J lost 1 base, and 12 bases lay in between. Germline V CDR1 and CDR2: SEHNR, FQNEAQ (reference sequence). CDR3 amino acids: CASSHPGPSYNEQFF. The CDR3 region has the DNA TGTGCCAGCAGCCACCCGGGACCATCCTACAATGAGCAGTTCTTC.

This rearrangement joins TRBV14 to TRBJ2-5, with D perhaps TRBD1 (6 bases). The CDR3 length is 15 residues. With 3 bases removed from V and 1 base from J, the gap between germline ends came to 12 bases. The germline V gene encodes CDR1 SGHDN and CDR2 FVKESK. The DNA of the CDR3 is TGTGCCAGCAGCCACCTACCGACAGGCCAAGAGACCCAGTACTTC. It is translated as CASSHLPTGQETQYF.

V usage is TRBV7-2 and J usage is TRBJ2-1; D uncertain. Per the germline V gene, CDR1 is SGHTA and CDR2 is FQGNSA. The CDR3 length is 12 residues. V lost 2 bases and J lost 8, with 7 bases in between. Here the CDR3 DNA reads TGTGCCAGCAGCTTAATGCGTGATGAGCAGTTCTTC. This encodes CASSLMRDEQFF.

The chain is built from TRBV11-2 and TRBJ2-1; TRBD2 aligns across 7 bases. The germline CDR1 and CDR2 sequences are SGHAT and FQNNGV. With V trimmed by 1 base and J by 3 bases, 9 bases remained unmatched. This CDR3 is 17 amino acids long. CDR3 residues: CASSLVVGGKDYNEQFF. The DNA for the CDR3 is TGTGCCAGCAGCTTAGTAGTCGGGGGGAAGGACTACAATGAGCAGTTCTTC.

The J gene is TRBJ2-7, the V gene TRBV7-9, with D hard to call. This CDR3 is built from 15 residues. With 5 bases removed from V and 9 bases from J, the gap between germline ends came to 23 bases. CDR1 and CDR2 (germline): SEHNR, FQNEAQ (reference sequence). The CDR3, as DNA: TGTGCCAGCAGCGGCACCAAGGAAGGGAAGGTTCGGCAGTACTTC. Translation: CASSGTKEGKVRQYF.

This clonotype was seen more than once but under ten times. This chain uses TRBV28 with TRBJ1-2; possible D gene TRBD1, 5 bases. The CDR3 spans 17 residues. The germline CDR1 and CDR2 sequences are MDHEN and SYDVKM. V was pared by 4 bases and J by 5 bases, with 23 bases between. The CDR3 spells CASSSSGRQTLVYGYTF. CDR3 bases: TGTGCCAGCAGTTCAAGCGGCCGACAGACCCTAGTTTATGGCTACACCTTC.